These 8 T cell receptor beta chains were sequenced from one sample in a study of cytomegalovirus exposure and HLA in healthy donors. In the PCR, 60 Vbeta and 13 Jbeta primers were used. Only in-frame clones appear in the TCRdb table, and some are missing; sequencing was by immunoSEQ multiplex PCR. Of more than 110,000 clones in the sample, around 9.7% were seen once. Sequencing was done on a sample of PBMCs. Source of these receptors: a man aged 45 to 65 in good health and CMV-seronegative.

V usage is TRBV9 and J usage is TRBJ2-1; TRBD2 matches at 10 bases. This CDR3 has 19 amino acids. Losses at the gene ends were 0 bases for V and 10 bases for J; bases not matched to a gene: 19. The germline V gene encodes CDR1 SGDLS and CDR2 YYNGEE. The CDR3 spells CASSVGGGLAGAEKDEQFF. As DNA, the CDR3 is TGTGCCAGCAGCGTAGGGGGGGGGCTAGCGGGAGCAGAGAAAGACGAGCAGTTCTTC.

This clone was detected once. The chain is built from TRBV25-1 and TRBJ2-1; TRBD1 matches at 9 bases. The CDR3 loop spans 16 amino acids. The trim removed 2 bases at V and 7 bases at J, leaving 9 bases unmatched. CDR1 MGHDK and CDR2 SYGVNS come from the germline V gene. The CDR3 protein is CASSEGPGQGRNEQFF. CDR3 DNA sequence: TGTGCCAGCAGTGAAGGGCCGGGACAGGGAAGGAATGAGCAGTTCTTC.

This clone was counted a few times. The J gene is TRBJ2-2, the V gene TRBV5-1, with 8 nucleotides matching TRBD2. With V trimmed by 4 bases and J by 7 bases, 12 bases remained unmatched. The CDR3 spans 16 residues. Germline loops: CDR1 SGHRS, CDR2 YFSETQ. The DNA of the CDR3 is TGCGCCAGCAGCGTGGGGGGACTAGAGGCGGTCGGGGAGCTGTTTTTT. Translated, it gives CASSVGGLEAVGELFF.

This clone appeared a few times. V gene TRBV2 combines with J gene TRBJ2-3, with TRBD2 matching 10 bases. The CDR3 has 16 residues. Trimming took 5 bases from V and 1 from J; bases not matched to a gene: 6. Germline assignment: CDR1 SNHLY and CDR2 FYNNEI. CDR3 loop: CASSLTSGCGTDTQYF. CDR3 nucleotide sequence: TGTGCCAGCAGTTTGACTAGCGGGTGTGGCACAGATACGCAGTATTTT.

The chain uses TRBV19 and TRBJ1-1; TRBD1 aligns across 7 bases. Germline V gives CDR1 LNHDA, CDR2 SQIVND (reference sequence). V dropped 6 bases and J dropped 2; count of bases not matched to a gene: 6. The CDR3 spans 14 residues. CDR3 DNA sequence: TGTGCCAGTAGCCCCCGGGACAGCAACACTGAAGCTTTCTTT. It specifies CASSPRDSNTEAFF.

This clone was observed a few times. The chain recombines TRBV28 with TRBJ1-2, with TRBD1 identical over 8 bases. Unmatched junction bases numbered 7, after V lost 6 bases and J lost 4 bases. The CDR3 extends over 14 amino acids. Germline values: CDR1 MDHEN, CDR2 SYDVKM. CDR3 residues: CASRSTGEAYGYTF. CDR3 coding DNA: TGTGCCAGCAGATCGACAGGGGAAGCCTATGGCTACACCTTC.

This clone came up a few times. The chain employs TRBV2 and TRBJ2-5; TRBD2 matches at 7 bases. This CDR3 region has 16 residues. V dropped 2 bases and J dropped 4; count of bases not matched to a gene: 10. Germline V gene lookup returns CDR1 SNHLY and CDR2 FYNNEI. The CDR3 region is CASSEWVGGRGETQYF. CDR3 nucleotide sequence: TGTGCCAGCAGTGAATGGGTCGGCGGGAGAGGAGAGACCCAGTACTTC.

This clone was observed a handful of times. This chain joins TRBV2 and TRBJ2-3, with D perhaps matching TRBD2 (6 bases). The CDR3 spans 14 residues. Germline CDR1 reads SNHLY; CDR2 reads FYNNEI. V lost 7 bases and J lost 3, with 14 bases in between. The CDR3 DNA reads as TGTGCCAGCACCGGACTATTTGTGACAGATACGCAGTATTTT. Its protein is CASTGLFVTDTQYF. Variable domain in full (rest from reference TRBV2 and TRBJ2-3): EPEVTQTPSHQVTQMGQEVILRCVPISNHLYFYWYRQILGQKVEFLVSFYNNEISEKSEIFDDQFSVERPDGSNFTLKIRSTKLEDSAMYFCASTGLFVTDTQYFGPGTRLTVL.